The 18 T cell receptor beta chains reported below all come from one sample, sequenced in a study of cytomegalovirus exposure and HLA in healthy donors. In the PCR, 60 Vbeta and 13 Jbeta primers were used. Method: immunoSEQ multiplex PCR; TCRdb's copy keeps in-frame clones and lacks some. This repertoire shows 90,000 to 130,000 clones, nearly 75% found once; its top ten account for roughly 4.4%. Sample: PBMCs. The receptor set was obtained from a man aged 25-40 years in good health and CMV-seropositive.

V gene TRBV9 combines with J gene TRBJ2-3; D unclear. V was trimmed by 4 bases and J by 4 bases, leaving 13 bases between them. The CDR3 extends over 14 amino acids. Germline V lookup: CDR1 SGDLS, CDR2 YYNGEE. This chain's CDR3 is CASSPLGSADTQYF. The DNA for the CDR3 is TGTGCCAGCAGCCCACTGGGCTCCGCAGATACGCAGTATTTT.

The chain joins TRBV19 to TRBJ2-1, with D maybe TRBD2 (5 bases). Trimming removed 3 bases from V and 0 bases from J, with 12 bases in between. The CDR3 is made up of 16 amino acids. Germline V gene sequence: CDR1 LNHDA, CDR2 SQIVND (reference sequence). The CDR3 DNA sequence: TGTGCCAGTAGTATCTCCCCGGCGGGCTCCTACAATGAGCAGTTCTTC. As protein: CASSISPAGSYNEQFF.

The CDR3 here is CATSREGTEQYF. The CDR3 coding sequence is TGTGCCACCAGCAGAGAAGGGACAGAGCAGTACTTC. V is TRBV15 and J is TRBJ2-7; the D gene is possibly TRBD1 (6 bases). This CDR3 is 12 amino acids long. The germline gives CDR1 LNHNV, CDR2 YYDKDF (reference sequence). The germline V and J ends were trimmed by 0 bases and 7 bases, with 7 bases remaining between them.

The CDR3 reads CSVEDLQGEDTQYF. The CDR3 coding sequence is TGCAGCGTTGAAGATCTTCAGGGGGAAGATACGCAGTATTTT. This chain connects TRBV29-1 to TRBJ2-3; TRBD1 agrees at 7 bases. The CDR3 covers 14 residues. With 0 bases clipped from V and 5 bases from J, the junction kept 5 bases outside the gene matches. Germline V gives CDR1 SQVTM, CDR2 ANQGSEA.

Only one count was recorded for this clone. The J gene is TRBJ2-3, the V gene TRBV28, with 7 bases fitting TRBD1. Germline V gives CDR1 MDHEN, CDR2 SYDVKM. The CDR3 extends over 15 amino acids. Trimming cost V 5 bases and J 3 bases; bases outside gene matches: 8. As DNA, the CDR3 is TGTGCCAGCAGTGGGGCAGGGGGATTAACAGATACGCAGTATTTT. Translated: CASSGAGGLTDTQYF.

V usage is TRBV28 and J usage is TRBJ2-7; D is perhaps TRBD2 (6 bases). In germline, CDR1 is MDHEN, CDR2 SYDVKM. V dropped 6 bases and J dropped 5 bases, with 20 bases sitting between them. The CDR3 covers 15 residues. CDR3 coding DNA: TGTGCCAGCAGCGTTGCGTCGGGGGTCATTAACGAGCAGTACTTC. It specifies CASSVASGVINEQYF.

This clone has a count of ten or more. The chain links TRBV2 to TRBJ2-1, with TRBD2 matching 8 bases. J lost 9 bases, V lost 3 bases, and 4 bases had no gene match. This CDR3 comprises 13 residues. The germline V gene encodes CDR1 SNHLY and CDR2 FYNNEI. This CDR3 is CASSEGLDGEQFF. DNA of the CDR3: TGTGCCAGCAGTGAGGGACTAGACGGTGAGCAGTTCTTC.

The chain carries TRBV29-1 and TRBJ2-3; no reliable D call. This CDR3 is 15 amino acids long. Trimming pared 4 bases from V and 0 bases from J, leaving 14 bases between. The germline CDR1 and CDR2 sequences are SQVTM and ANQGSEA. Written as DNA, the CDR3 is TGCAGCGTTGCAAGCAGGTCCACTAGCACAGATACGCAGTATTTT. Its translation: CSVASRSTSTDTQYF.

This rearrangement joins TRBV13 to TRBJ2-2, with D tentatively TRBD1 (5 bases). CDR1 and CDR2 (germline): PRHDT, FYEKMQ (reference sequence). The CDR3 length is 16 residues. V lost 4 bases to trimming and J lost 3 bases, with 15 bases between them. This chain's CDR3 is CASSSDDSRYTGELFF. For the CDR3, the DNA is TGTGCCAGCAGCTCTGACGACAGCAGATACACCGGGGAGCTGTTTTTT.

This chain links TRBV29-1 with TRBJ1-2; possible D gene TRBD1, 6 bases. The length of the CDR3 is 13 residues. V was trimmed by 6 bases and J by 4 bases, leaving 15 bases between them. Germline V gene data show CDR1 as SQVTM and CDR2 as ANQGSEA. This CDR3 reads CSVTDSTVYGYTF. CDR3 nucleotides: TGCAGCGTGACGGACAGTACCGTCTATGGCTACACCTTC. The full variable domain, rest sourced from reference TRBV29-1 and TRBJ1-2, is SAVISQKPSRDICQRGTSLTIQCQVDSQVTMMFWYRQQPGQSLTLIATANQGSEATYESGFVIDKFPISRPNLTFSTLTVSNMSPEDSSIYLCSVTDSTVYGYTFGSGTRLTVV.

The CDR3 protein is CASSPNGGHQTEAFF. As DNA, the CDR3 is TGTGCCAGCTCACCGAATGGGGGACACCAAACTGAAGCTTTCTTT. The rearrangement links TRBV18 to TRBJ1-1; TRBD1 might be the D (6 bases). Looked up from germline, CDR1 is KGHSH and CDR2 is LQKENI. Trimming took 3 bases from V and 5 from J, leaving 16 bases between them. The CDR3 consists of 15 residues.

Here the CDR3 reads CASSQPSGGSYEQYF. The CDR3 region has the DNA TGTGCCAGCAGCCAACCTAGCGGGGGGTCCTACGAGCAGTACTTC. This sequence joins TRBV4-2 and TRBJ2-5, with 11 bases aligning to TRBD2. The J call is in doubt because the DNA end fits TRBJ2-7 better. The CDR3 contains 15 residues. CDR1 is LGHNA and CDR2 is YNFKEQ in the germline V gene.

The chain couples TRBV10-3 to TRBJ2-7; tentatively, D is TRBD2 (6 bases). The V end lost 2 bases, the J end lost 5 bases, and 13 bases lay between the germline ends. Germline CDR1 and CDR2: ENHRY and SYGVKD. This CDR3 is built from 14 residues. The CDR3 spells CAISENRPGDEQYF. The CDR3 nucleotides read TGTGCCATCAGTGAGAATCGGCCGGGGGACGAGCAGTACTTC.

The chain combines TRBV5-1 with TRBJ2-7; 8 bases match TRBD2. Trimming at V came to 1 base and at J to 2 bases, leaving 5 bases not matched to a gene. Germline CDR1 and CDR2: SGHRS and YFSETQ. The CDR3 runs to 15 residues. The CDR3 region is CASSLFAGGTYEQYF. The CDR3 DNA sequence: TGCGCCAGCAGCTTGTTTGCGGGGGGAACCTACGAGCAGTACTTC.

In this sample, this clone turned up once. The rearrangement uses TRBV2 and TRBJ2-5, with 7 positions matching TRBD1. The CDR3 is made up of 13 amino acids. Unmatched junction bases numbered 3, after V lost 7 bases and J lost 1 base. Germline V gene lookup returns CDR1 SNHLY and CDR2 FYNNEI. The CDR3 region is CASKGQIQETQYF. The DNA of the CDR3 is TGTGCCAGCAAGGGACAGATCCAAGAGACCCAGTACTTC.

This clone was picked up one time. At one of its ends the junction is not consistent with the germline gene, which may arise from a read error. This rearrangement joins TRBV25-1 to TRBJ1-2; no clear D gene. This CDR3 contains 12 residues. Looked up from germline, CDR1 is MGHDK and CDR2 is SYGVNS. The chain's CDR3 is CASSRTGYGYPF. DNA of the CDR3: TGTGCCAGCAGTCGAACGGGGTATGGCTACCCCTTC.

V is TRBV27 and J is TRBJ2-7, with 11 bases identical to TRBD1. The trim removed 4 bases at V and 1 base at J, leaving 3 bases unmatched. CDR1 is MNHEY and CDR2 is SMNVEV in the germline V gene (reference sequence). This CDR3 comprises 15 residues. CDR3 sequence (DNA): TGTGCCAGCAGTTCCCGGGACAGGGGGTCCTACGAGCAGTACTTC. Encoded protein: CASSSRDRGSYEQYF.

The genes are TRBV27 and TRBJ2-3; 9 nucleotides agree with TRBD2. Germline V gene sequence: CDR1 MNHEY, CDR2 SMNVEV (reference sequence). The CDR3 has 19 residues. V was pared by 0 bases and J by 5 bases, with 15 bases of the junction left unmatched. CDR3 sequence reads: CASSLSVGLAGGPGDTQYF. The DNA for the CDR3 is TGTGCCAGCAGTTTATCGGTAGGGCTCGCGGGGGGGCCGGGAGATACGCAGTATTTT.